The rows below give T cell receptor beta chains drawn from one sample of a study of blood T cell repertoires in COVID-19. Method: immunoSEQ multiplex PCR; TCRdb's copy keeps in-frame clones and lacks some. Here the sample spans roughly 100,000 clones, about four fifths being singletons. The material sequenced was peripheral blood. Source of these receptors: a human donor in a cohort sampled during active COVID-19. CDR3s include the opening cysteine and the closing phenylalanine or tryptophan. A D gene is named only where the DNA matches it firmly. The listing skips clone size in some rows; elsewhere it reads once, few, many or a size class.

v_call	d_call	j_call	clone_size	cdr3_nt	cdr3_aa
TRBV5-5	TRBD1	TRBJ2-7	-	TGTGCCAGCAGCCGAATTACGGGACAGGGGGCCTACGAGCAGTACTTC	CASSRITGQGAYEQYF
TRBV6-1	TRBD1	TRBJ1-2	-	TGTGCCAGCAGTGAACCGGGGGACAGTAACGTCTATGGCTACACCTTC	CASSEPGDSNVYGYTF
TRBV5-1	-	TRBJ1-2	-	TGCGCCAGCAGCTCGGGAATTTATGGCTACACCTTC	CASSSGIYGYTF
TRBV27	TRBD1	TRBJ2-5	once	TGTGCCAGCAGTTTATCGGGACAGGGGAGGGCCCAGTACTTC	CASSLSGQGRAQYF
TRBV9	-	TRBJ1-6	-	TGTGCCAGCAGCCCCACCGGTTCGGGTTCACCCCTCCACTTT	CASSPTGSGSPLHF
TRBV27	-	TRBJ1-4	-	TGTGCCAGCAGTTTTGGGGGCTCTAATGAAAAACTGTTTTTT	CASSFGGSNEKLFF
TRBV12-3/TRBV12-4	-	TRBJ1-5	-	TGTGCCAGCAGTTTCGGAGGCAATCAGCCCCAGCATTTT	CASSFGGNQPQHF
TRBV6-6	-	TRBJ1-3	-	TGTGCCAGCAGCTCATTCTTAGACAGGCTGCTTAACTCTGGAAACACCATATATTTT	CASSSFLDRLLNSGNTIYF
TRBV5-1	-	TRBJ2-3	-	TGCGCCAGCAGCATAGGACTGGCTGAAACAGATACGCAGTATTTT	CASSIGLAETDTQYF
TRBV19	-	TRBJ1-2	once	TGTGCCAGTACCTCACAGTCTAACTATGGCTACACCTTC	CASTSQSNYGYTF
TRBV18	-	TRBJ1-6	-	TGTGCCAGCTCACCAACACAAGATTCTAATTCACCCCTCCACTTT	CASSPTQDSNSPLHF
TRBV11-2	TRBD2	TRBJ2-7	-	TGTGCCAGCAGCTTTAAACTAGCGGGAGCTTCCTACGAGCAGTACTTC	CASSFKLAGASYEQYF
TRBV5-4	-	TRBJ1-1	-	TGTGCCAGCAGCCCCCGAAGCGGGGGAGCGGACACTGAAGCTTTCTTT	CASSPRSGGADTEAFF
TRBV11-2	TRBD1	TRBJ2-7	-	TGTGCCAGCAGCTTAAGTTCGACAGGGGGGATCGAGCAGTACTTC	CASSLSSTGGIEQYF
TRBV7-9	-	TRBJ2-1	-	TGTGCCAGCGGACCTAGGGAGGATGAGCAGTTCTTC	CASGPREDEQFF
TRBV21-1	-	TRBJ2-1	-	TGTGCCAGCAGCATCCCCCGGCTAGCGGGAATCGGGAATGAGCAGTTCTTC	CASSIPRLAGIGNEQFF
TRBV19	-	TRBJ1-5	once	TGTGCCAGTAGTATGGGAGGCAAGGGTATCGACCAGCCCCAGCATTTT	CASSMGGKGIDQPQHF
TRBV13	TRBD2	TRBJ2-2	-	TGTGCCAGCAGCTCCAGCTTGGTAGCGGGAGGTCGGACCGGGGAGCTGTTTTTT	CASSSSLVAGGRTGELFF
TRBV27	TRBD1	TRBJ2-7	-	TGTGCCAGCAGTTCCGACAGGGAGTACGAGCAGTACTTC	CASSSDREYEQYF
TRBV9	TRBD2	TRBJ2-7	-	TGTGCCAGCAGCGTCTCTAGCGGGAGCGTCGAGCAGTACTTC	CASSVSSGSVEQYF
TRBV5-6	-	TRBJ1-2	-	TGTGCCAGCAGCTTGGGGGCAGGCTATGGCTACACCTTC	CASSLGAGYGYTF
TRBV18	-	TRBJ2-3	-	TGTGCCAGCTCACCCCATAGCGCCCCCACAGATACGCAGTATTTT	CASSPHSAPTDTQYF
TRBV5-1	-	TRBJ2-7	few	TGCGCCAGCAGTCTCCTCGGGGAGGCGCGCCACGAGCAGTACTTC	CASSLLGEARHEQYF
TRBV28	-	TRBJ1-2	-	TGTGCCAGCAGTTCCCAGTTATATGGCTACACCTTC	CASSSQLYGYTF
TRBV18	TRBD1	TRBJ2-7	few	TGTGCCAGCTCACCCTTCCGGGACAGACCTTACGAGCAGTACTTC	CASSPFRDRPYEQYF
TRBV27	-	TRBJ1-5	-	TGTGCCAGCAGTTTATCGTCTACAGGCTCTAATCAGCCCCAGCATTTT	CASSLSSTGSNQPQHF
TRBV28	-	TRBJ1-1	-	TGTGCCAGCAGTTCCCCTGGGGGGACTGAAGCTTTCTTT	CASSSPGGTEAFF
TRBV2	TRBD1	TRBJ2-7	-	TGTGCCAGCAGTGACCCGGCTTCCGGGACAGGGGGATACGAGCAGTACTTC	CASSDPASGTGGYEQYF
TRBV10-2	-	TRBJ1-1	-	TGCGCCAGCAGTGAACAAGGAGGGACTGAAGCTTTCTTT	CASSEQGGTEAFF
TRBV21-1	-	TRBJ2-1	-	TGTGCCAGCAGTCCGGGACAGGGCTTCTACAATGAGCAGTTCTTC	CASSPGQGFYNEQFF
TRBV2	TRBD2	TRBJ2-7	-	TGTGCCAGCAGTTATCAGGGACTAGCGGGAGTGCAGTACTTC	CASSYQGLAGVQYF
TRBV6-5	-	TRBJ2-7	-	TGTGCCCTAATGGCAGCGCTCCCCCTCTACGAGCAGTACTTC	CALMAALPLYEQYF
TRBV3-1/TRBV3-2	TRBD1	TRBJ1-6	-	TGTGCCAGCAGACTCGGACAGGATAATTCACCCCTCCACTTT	CASRLGQDNSPLHF